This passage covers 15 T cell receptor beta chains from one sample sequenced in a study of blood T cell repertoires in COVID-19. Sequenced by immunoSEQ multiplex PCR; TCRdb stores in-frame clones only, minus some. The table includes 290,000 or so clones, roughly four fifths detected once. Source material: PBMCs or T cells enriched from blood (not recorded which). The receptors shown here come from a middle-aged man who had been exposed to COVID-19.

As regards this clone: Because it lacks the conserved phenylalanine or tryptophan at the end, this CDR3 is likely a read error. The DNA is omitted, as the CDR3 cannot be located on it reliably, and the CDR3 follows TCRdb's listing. The CDR3 loop reads CASSLESRSSYEPYL. The chain is built from TRBV7-2 and TRBJ2-7; the D call in the table, TRBD2, was not verified against the DNA. Germline V gene data show CDR1 as SGHTA and CDR2 as FQGNSA. The CDR3 extends over 15 residues, inclusive of both ends.

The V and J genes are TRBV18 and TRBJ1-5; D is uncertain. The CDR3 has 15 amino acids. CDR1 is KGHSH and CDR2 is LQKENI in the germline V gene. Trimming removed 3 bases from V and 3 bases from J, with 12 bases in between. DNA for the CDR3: TGTGCCAGCTCACCCGTTTATCCCCCCAATCAGCCCCAGCATTTT. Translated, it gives CASSPVYPPNQPQHF.

The CDR3 bases are TGTGCCAGCAGCTTGGGCTACAGGGACAATCAGCCCCAGCATTTT. This encodes CASSLGYRDNQPQHF. V usage is TRBV11-2 and J usage is TRBJ1-5; D may be TRBD1 (6 bases). Trimming took off 3 bases at V and 3 bases at J, with 12 bases between the two ends. Germline V gives CDR1 SGHAT, CDR2 FQNNGV. This CDR3 is 15 amino acids long.

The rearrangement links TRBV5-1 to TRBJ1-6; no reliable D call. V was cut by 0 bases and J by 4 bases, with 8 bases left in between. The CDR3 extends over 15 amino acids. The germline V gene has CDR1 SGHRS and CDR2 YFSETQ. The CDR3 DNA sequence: TGCGCCAGCAGCTTGGGTACATCATATAATTCACCCCTCCACTTT. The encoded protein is CASSLGTSYNSPLHF.

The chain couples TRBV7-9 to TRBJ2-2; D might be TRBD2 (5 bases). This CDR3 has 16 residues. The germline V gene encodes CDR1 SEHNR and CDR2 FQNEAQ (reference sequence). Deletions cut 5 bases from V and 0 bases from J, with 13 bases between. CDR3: CASSVGSGTNTGELFF. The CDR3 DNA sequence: TGTGCCAGCAGCGTCGGGTCGGGGACGAACACCGGGGAGCTGTTTTTT.

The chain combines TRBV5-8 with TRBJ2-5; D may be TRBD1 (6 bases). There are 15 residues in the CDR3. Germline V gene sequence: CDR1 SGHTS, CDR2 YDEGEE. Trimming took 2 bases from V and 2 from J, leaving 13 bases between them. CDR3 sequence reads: CASSFLPGQQETQYF. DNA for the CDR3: TGTGCCAGCAGCTTTCTTCCGGGACAACAAGAGACCCAGTACTTC.

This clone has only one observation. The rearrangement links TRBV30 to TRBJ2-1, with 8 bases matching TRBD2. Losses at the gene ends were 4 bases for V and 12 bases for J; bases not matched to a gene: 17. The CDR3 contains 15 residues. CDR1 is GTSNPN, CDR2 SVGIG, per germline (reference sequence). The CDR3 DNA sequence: TGTGCCTGGACTGGGTTAACGGGAGGGCCCATCGGGCAGTTCTTC. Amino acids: CAWTGLTGGPIGQFF.

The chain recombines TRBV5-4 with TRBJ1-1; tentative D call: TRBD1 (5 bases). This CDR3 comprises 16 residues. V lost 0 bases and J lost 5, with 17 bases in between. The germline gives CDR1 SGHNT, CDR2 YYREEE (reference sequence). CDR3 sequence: CASSLGGAIYNTEAFF. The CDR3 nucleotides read TGTGCCAGCAGCTTGGGGGGCGCGATTTACAATACTGAAGCTTTCTTT.

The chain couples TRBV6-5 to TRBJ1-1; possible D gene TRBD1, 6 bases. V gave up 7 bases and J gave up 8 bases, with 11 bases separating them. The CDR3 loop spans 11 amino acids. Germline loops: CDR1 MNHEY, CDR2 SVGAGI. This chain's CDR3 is CASTFDREAFF. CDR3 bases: TGTGCCAGCACCTTCGACAGGGAAGCTTTCTTT.

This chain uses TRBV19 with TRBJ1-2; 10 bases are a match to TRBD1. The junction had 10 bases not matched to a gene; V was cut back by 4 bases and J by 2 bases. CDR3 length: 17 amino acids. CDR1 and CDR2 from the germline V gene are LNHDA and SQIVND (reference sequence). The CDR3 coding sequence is TGTGCCAGTAGTACGCGGACAGGGGGTATAGAAAACTATGGCTACACCTTC. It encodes CASSTRTGGIENYGYTF.

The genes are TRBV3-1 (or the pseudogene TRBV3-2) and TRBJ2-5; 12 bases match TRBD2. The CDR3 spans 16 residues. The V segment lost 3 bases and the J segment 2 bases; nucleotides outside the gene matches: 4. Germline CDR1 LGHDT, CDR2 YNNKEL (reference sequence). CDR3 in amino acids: CASSHQGLAGQETQYF. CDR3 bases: TGTGCCAGCAGCCACCAAGGACTAGCGGGACAAGAGACCCAGTACTTC.

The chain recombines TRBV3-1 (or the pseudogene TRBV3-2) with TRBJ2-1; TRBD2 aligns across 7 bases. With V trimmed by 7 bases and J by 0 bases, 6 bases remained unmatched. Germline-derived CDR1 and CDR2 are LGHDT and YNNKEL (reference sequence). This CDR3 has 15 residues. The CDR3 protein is CASTNGGSSYNEQFF. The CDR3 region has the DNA TGTGCCAGCACCAACGGGGGGAGCTCCTACAATGAGCAGTTCTTC.

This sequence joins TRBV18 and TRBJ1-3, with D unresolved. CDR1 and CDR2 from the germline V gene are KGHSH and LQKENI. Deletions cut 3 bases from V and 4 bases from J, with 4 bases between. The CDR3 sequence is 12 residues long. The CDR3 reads CASSPQGNTIYF. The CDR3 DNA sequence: TGTGCCAGCTCACCGCAGGGAAACACCATATATTTT.

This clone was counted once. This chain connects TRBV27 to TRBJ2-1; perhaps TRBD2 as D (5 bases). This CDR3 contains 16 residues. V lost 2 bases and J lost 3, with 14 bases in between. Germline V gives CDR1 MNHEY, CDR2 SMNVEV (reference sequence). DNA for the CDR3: TGTGCCAGCAGTTTAATATGGGGTCGGGACTACAATGAGCAGTTCTTC. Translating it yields CASSLIWGRDYNEQFF.

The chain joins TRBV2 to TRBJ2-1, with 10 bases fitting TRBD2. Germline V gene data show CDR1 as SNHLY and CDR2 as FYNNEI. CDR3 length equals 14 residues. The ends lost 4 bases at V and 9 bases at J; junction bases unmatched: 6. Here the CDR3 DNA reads TGTGCCAGCAGTGGGAAGCGGGAGGGAACTGAGCAGTTCTTC. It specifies CASSGKREGTEQFF.